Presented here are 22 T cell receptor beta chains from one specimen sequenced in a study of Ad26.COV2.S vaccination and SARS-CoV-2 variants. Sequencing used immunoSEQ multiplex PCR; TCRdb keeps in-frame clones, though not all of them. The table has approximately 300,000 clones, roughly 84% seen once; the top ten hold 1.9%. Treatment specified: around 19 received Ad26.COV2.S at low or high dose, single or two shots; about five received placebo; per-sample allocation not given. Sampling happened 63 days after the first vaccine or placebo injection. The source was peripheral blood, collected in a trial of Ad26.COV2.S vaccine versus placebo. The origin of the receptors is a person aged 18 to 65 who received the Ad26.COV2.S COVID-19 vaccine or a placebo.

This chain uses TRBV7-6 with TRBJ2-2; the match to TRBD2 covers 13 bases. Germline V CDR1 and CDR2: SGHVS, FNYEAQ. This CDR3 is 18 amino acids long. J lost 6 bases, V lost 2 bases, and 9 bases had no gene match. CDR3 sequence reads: CASSLQTSGGSWAGELFF. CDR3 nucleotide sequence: TGTGCCAGCAGCTTACAGACTAGCGGGGGGAGTTGGGCCGGGGAGCTGTTTTTT.

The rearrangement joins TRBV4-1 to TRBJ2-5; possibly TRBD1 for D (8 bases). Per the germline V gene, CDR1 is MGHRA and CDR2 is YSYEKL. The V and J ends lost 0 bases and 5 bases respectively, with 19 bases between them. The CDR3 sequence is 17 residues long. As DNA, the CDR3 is TGCGCCAGCAGCCAAGATAACAGGGGGGGGGCTGGGGAGACCCAGTACTTC. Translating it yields CASSQDNRGGAGETQYF.

The CDR3 DNA reads as TGTGCCAGCAGTTTTCGTCAGGAAGGACAGGGGAATCAGCCCCAGCATTTT. Its translation is CASSFRQEGQGNQPQHF. The chain couples TRBV28 to TRBJ1-5; 9 nucleotides align to TRBD1. V lost 3 bases, J lost 4 bases, and 10 bases stayed unmatched. Looked up from germline, CDR1 is MDHEN and CDR2 is SYDVKM. CDR3 length: 17 residues.

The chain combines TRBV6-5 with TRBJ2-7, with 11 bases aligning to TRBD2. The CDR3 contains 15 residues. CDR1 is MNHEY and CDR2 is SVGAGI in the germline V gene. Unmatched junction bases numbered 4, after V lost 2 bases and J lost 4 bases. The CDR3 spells CASSYELAGVYEQYF. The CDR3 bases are TGTGCCAGCAGTTACGAACTAGCGGGGGTATACGAGCAGTACTTC.

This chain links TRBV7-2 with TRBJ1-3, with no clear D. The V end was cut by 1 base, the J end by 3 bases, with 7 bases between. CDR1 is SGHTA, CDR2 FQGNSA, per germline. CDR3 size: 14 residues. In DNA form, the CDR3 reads TGTGCCAGCAGCTTAGAACATTTTGGAAACACCATATATTTT. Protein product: CASSLEHFGNTIYF.

CDR3 in DNA: TGCAGCGTGGGGAAACAGGGTTCGGGCCCCTACGAGCAGTACTTC. Protein product: CSVGKQGSGPYEQYF. The chain couples TRBV29-1 to TRBJ2-7, with D perhaps TRBD1 (6 bases). Per the germline V gene, CDR1 is SQVTM and CDR2 is ANQGSEA. The CDR3 contains 15 residues. The ends were cut back, 6 bases at V and 2 bases at J, with 20 bases in the middle.

The CDR3 DNA reads TGTGCCAGTACGATAGCGGGTGCGGACTATGGCTACACCTTC. It is translated as CASTIAGADYGYTF. This chain joins TRBV19 and TRBJ1-2; unclear D gene. Germline V gene sequence: CDR1 LNHDA, CDR2 SQIVND (reference sequence). This CDR3 contains 14 residues. V lost 7 bases and J lost 3, with 15 bases in between.

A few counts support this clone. CDR3 in DNA: TGTGCCAGCAGCCCTGGAATCGGAGGGGGCTCTGGGGCCAACGTCCTGACTTTC. It encodes CASSPGIGGGSGANVLTF. V is TRBV5-6 and J is TRBJ2-6, with D perhaps TRBD1 or TRBD2 (6 bases each). CDR1 and CDR2 from the germline V gene are SGHDT and YYEEEE. The CDR3 is made up of 18 amino acids. Trimming pared 4 bases from V and 0 bases from J, leaving 17 bases between. Supplemented by reference TRBV5-6 and TRBJ2-6, the full variable domain reads DAGVTQSPTHLIKTRGQQVTLRCSPKSGHDTVSWYQQALGQGPQFIFQYYEEEERQRGNFPDRFSGHQFPNYSSELNVNALLLGDSALYLCASSPGIGGGSGANVLTFGAGSRLTVL.

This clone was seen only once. The DNA of the CDR3 is TGTGCCAGCAGCTTAAGGCAGGCTACTGGTGAAAAACTGTTTTTT. It translates to CASSLRQATGEKLFF. This sequence joins TRBV5-5 and TRBJ1-4, with no clear D. CDR1 and CDR2 from the germline V gene are SGHKS and YYEKEE (reference sequence). CDR3 length: 15 amino acids. V lost 2 bases and J lost 7, with 15 bases in between.

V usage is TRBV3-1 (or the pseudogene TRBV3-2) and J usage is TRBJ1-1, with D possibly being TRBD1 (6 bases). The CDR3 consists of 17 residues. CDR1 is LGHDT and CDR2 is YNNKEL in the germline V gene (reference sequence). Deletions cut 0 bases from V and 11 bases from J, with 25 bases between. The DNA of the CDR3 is TGTGCCAGCAGCCAAGATGGAACAGGGTACTTTCCTTCGTTGGCTTTCTTT. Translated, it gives CASSQDGTGYFPSLAFF.

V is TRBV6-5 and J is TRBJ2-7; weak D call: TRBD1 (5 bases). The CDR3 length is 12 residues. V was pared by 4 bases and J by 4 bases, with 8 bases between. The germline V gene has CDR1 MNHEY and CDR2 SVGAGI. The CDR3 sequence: CASSSTGYEQYF. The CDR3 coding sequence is TGTGCCAGCAGTTCAACAGGTTACGAGCAGTACTTC.

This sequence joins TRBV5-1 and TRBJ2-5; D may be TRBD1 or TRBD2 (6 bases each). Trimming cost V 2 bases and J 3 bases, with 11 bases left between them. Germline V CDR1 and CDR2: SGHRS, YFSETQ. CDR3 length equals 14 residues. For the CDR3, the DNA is TGCGCCAGCAGCTTCGGAGGGGGGAAAGAGACCCAGTACTTC. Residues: CASSFGGGKETQYF.

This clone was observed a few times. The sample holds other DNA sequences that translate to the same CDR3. The CDR3 DNA sequence: TGTGCCAGCAGCTCCCTAGGGGGTGGCTATGGCTACACCTTC. It encodes CASSSLGGGYGYTF. This chain uses TRBV5-4 with TRBJ1-2; possibly TRBD1 for D (6 bases). Germline CDR1 is SGHNT and CDR2 is YYREEE (reference sequence). Trimming cost V 3 bases and J 4 bases, with 13 bases left between them. The length of the CDR3 is 14 residues.

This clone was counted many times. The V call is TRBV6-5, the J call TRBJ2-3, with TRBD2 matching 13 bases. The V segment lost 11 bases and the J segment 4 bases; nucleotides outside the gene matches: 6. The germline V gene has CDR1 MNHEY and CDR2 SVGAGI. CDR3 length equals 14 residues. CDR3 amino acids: CAVTSGGASDTQYF. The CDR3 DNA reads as TGTGCCGTCACTAGCGGGGGGGCCTCAGATACGCAGTATTTT.

CDR3 amino acids: CASSLGLTGSGNTIYF. Written as DNA, the CDR3 is TGTGCCAGCAGCTTAGGCCTTACTGGCTCTGGAAACACCATATATTTT. V and J are TRBV7-8 and TRBJ1-3; D is uncertain. The germline V gene has CDR1 SGHVS and CDR2 FQNEAQ. With 1 base removed from V and 0 bases from J, the gap between germline ends came to 10 bases. This CDR3 region has 16 residues.

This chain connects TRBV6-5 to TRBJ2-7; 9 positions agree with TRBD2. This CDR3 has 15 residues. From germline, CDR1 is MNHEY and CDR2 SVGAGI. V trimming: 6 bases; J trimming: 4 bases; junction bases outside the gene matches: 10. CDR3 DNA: TGTGCCAGCAGCCCGAGGACTAGCGCAGGTTACGAGCAGTACTTC. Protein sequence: CASSPRTSAGYEQYF.

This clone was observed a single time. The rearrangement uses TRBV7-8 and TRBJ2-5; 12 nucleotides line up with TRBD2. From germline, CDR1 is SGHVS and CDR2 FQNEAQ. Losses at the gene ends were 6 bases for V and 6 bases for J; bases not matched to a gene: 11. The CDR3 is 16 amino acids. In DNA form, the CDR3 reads TGTGCCAGCAGATTTAAGCTAGCGGGGGGGCGACAGACCCAGTACTTC. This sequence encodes CASRFKLAGGRQTQYF.

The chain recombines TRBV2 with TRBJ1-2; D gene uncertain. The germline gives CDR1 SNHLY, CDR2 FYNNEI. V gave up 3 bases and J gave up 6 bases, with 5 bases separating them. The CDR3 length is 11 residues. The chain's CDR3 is CASSEVDGYTF. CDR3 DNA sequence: TGTGCCAGCAGTGAGGTTGATGGCTACACCTTC.

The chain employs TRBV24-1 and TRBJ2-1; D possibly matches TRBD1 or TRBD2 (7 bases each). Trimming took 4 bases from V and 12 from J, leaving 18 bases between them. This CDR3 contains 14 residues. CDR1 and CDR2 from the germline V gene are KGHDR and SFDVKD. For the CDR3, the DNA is TGTGCCACCAGTGACCCCGACAGGGACTACGTGCAGTTCTTC. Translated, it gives CATSDPDRDYVQFF.

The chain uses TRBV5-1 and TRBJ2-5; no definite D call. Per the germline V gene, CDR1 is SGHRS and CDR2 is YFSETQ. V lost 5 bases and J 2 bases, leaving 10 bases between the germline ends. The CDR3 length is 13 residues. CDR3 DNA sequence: TGCGCCAGCAGGGCGCCTCCTCAAGAGACCCAGTACTTC. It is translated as CASRAPPQETQYF.

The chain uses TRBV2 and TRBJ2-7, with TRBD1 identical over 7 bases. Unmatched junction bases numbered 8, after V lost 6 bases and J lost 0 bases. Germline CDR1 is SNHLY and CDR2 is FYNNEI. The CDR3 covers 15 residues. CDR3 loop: CASSGDRASSYEQYF. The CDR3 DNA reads TGTGCCAGCAGCGGAGACAGGGCGAGCTCCTACGAGCAGTACTTC.

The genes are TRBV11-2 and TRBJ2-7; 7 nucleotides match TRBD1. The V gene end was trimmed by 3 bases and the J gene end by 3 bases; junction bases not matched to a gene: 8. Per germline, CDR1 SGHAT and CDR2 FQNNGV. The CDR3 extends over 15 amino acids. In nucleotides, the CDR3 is TGTGCCAGCAGCTTCGTACAGGGGACAGTCTACGAGCAGTACTTC. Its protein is CASSFVQGTVYEQYF.